This TCR beta chain was identified during a study of T-cell reconstitution after alpha-beta-depleted transplantation in children. This clonotype was observed a handful of times. Unique molecular identifiers were used to barcode this TCRbeta library. Each CDR3 protein gets one entry after TCRdb re-called the PCR reads with MiXCR. The table has some 310,000 distinct CDR3 sequences, around 25% seen once; the top ten hold approximately 10%. The receptor was derived from a male patient under 18 who had a stem cell transplant for acute lymphoblastic leukemia, so the T cells may come from the graft donor. Sequenced here: PBMCs, mostly from graft donor cells, sampled 180 days after TCRalphabeta/CD19-depleted stem cell transplant.

The chain's CDR3 is CASSFPPAGAYEQYF. The CDR3 DNA sequence: TGCGCCAGCAGCTTCCCCCCAGCGGGGGCCTACGAGCAGTACTTC. V is TRBV5-1 and J is TRBJ2-7, with 8 bases lining up with TRBD2. V gave up 2 bases and J gave up 2 bases; unmatched junction bases: 6. Germline V gives CDR1 SGHRS, CDR2 YFSETQ. The CDR3 loop spans 15 amino acids.